This T cell receptor (beta chain) was documented in a study of blood T cell repertoires in COVID-19. Study as a whole: Sites in the United States, Italy and Spain provided acute and convalescent COVID-19 samples. From T cells, B-cell-depleted T cells, or PBMCs came the material, which was cDNA or gDNA.

Trimming cost V 6 bases and J 7 bases; bases outside gene matches: 5. The CDR3 runs to 14 residues. Germline CDR1 ENHRY, CDR2 SYGVKD. Assay used: immunoSEQ multiplex PCR; TCRdb lists only in-frame clones, some missing. The sample gives fewer than 45,000 clones, about 85% of which show up once; around 1.6% is in the top ten. Seattle researchers signed up patients amid active infection and tracked them longitudinally. The rearrangement links TRBV10-3 to TRBJ1-6; TRBD1 matches 8 bases. This clonotype originated in a man in his sixties with COVID-19, enrolled during active disease. Sequenced sample: peripheral blood. CDR3 sequence: CAISGTGGNSPLHF. CDR3 nucleotides: TGTGCCATCAGCGGCACAGGGGGGAATTCACCCCTCCACTTT.